This T cell receptor (beta chain) stems from a study of OX40 agonist ivuxolimab in advanced cancers. The CDR3 spans 13 residues. V dropped 3 bases and J dropped 2 bases, with 7 bases sitting between them. Germline CDR1 and CDR2: SGHDN and FVKESK. The table came from immunoSEQ multiplex PCR; TCRdb's copy has only in-frame clones and leaves some out. In the table there are 60,000 to 100,000 clones, roughly 91% of which are singletons. The chain carries TRBV14 and TRBJ1-2; possibly TRBD1 for D (5 bases). The sequence derives from an adult with an advanced solid tumor such as melanoma, head and neck, liver or kidney cancer. The material sequenced was CD4+ or CD8+ T cells sorted from blood, taken in a trial of the OX40 agonist ivuxolimab. CDR3 in DNA: TGTGCCAGCAGCCAGGGGACCAACTATGGCTACACCTTC. Translated: CASSQGTNYGYTF.